This T cell receptor (beta chain) is from a study of blood T cells in healthy people across ages. Findings of the study overall: Naive T cell percentage and TCR beta diversity correlated strongly.

To note about this clonotype: Antigen unknown.

CDR1 SGHTA and CDR2 FQGTGA come from the germline V gene. CDR3 size: 18 residues. Trimming at V came to 3 bases and at J to 2 bases, leaving 8 bases not matched to a gene. A second about 7 to 11 cycle PCR used barcoded and J-beta primers. Via MiXCR, TCRdb re-called the 5' RACE reads, giving one row per CDR3 protein. The profile shows approximately 580,000 distinct CDR3 sequences, 24% of them singletons. A further study also used this sample, focusing on T cells of mothers and their children. Turning to that study: Related pairs of mothers and children showed slightly higher, non-significant overlap versus unrelated pairs. Sequencing revealed no T cell clones that were persistent and microchimeric.

J is TRBJ1-5 and V is TRBV7-3, with 12 bases matching TRBD1. The clonotype was recovered from a boy aged 5-17 years in good health. Sequenced: blood. DNA for the CDR3: TGTGCCAGCAGCTTCCATCCGGGACAGGGGGCCGGCAATCAGCCCCAGCATTTT. It codes for CASSFHPGQGAGNQPQHF.